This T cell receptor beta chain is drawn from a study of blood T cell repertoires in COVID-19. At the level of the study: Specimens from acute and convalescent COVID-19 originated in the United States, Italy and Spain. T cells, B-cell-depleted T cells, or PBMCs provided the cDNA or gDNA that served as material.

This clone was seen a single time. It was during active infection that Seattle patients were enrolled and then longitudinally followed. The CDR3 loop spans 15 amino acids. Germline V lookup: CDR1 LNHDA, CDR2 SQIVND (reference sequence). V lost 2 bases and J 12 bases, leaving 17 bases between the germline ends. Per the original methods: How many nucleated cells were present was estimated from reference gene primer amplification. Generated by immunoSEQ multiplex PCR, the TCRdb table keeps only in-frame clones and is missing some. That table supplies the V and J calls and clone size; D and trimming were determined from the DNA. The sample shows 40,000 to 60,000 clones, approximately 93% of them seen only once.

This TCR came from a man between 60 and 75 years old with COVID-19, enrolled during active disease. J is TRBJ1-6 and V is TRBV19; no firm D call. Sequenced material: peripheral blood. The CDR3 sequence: CASSIPVGGGRPLHF. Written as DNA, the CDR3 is TGTGCCAGTAGTATACCCGTAGGAGGAGGCCGACCCCTCCACTTT.